Listed here are 12 T cell receptor beta chains from one sample, sequenced in a study of OX40 agonist ivuxolimab in advanced cancers. Library generation was performed with the immunoSEQ multiplex PCR assay. TCRdb obtained this table from immuneACCESS and retained in-frame rearrangements with V and J assigned. These tables miss some clones; where compared with another copy, unresolved V genes account for less than half of the shortfall, and the remainder is unexplained. The sample table shows some 74,000 clones, and around 94% are seen once. The ten biggest clones cover over 8.5% of the sample. Sequences were derived from CD4+ or CD8+ T cells sorted from blood, sampled in a trial of the OX40 agonist ivuxolimab. The receptor source for this set is an adult with an advanced solid tumor such as melanoma, head and neck, liver or kidney cancer.

The chain is built from TRBV29-1 and TRBJ2-1; the D gene could be TRBD1 or TRBD2 (5 bases each). The CDR3 extends over 13 amino acids. The ends were cut back, 7 bases at V and 4 bases at J, with 14 bases in the middle. CDR1 SQVTM and CDR2 ANQGSEA come from the germline V gene. CDR3 bases: TGCAGCGCCCGGGACGGCCAATACAATGAGCAGTTCTTC. As protein: CSARDGQYNEQFF.

This clone was found a few times. CDR3 bases: TGTGCCAGCAGTGACGGGATAAATTCACCCCTCCACTTT. As protein: CASSDGINSPLHF. This chain links TRBV6-4 with TRBJ1-6; D is undetermined. Looked up from germline, CDR1 is MRHNA and CDR2 is SNTAGT. The CDR3 consists of 13 residues. V lost 2 bases and J 7 bases, leaving 6 bases between the germline ends.

The chain is built from TRBV5-6 and TRBJ2-7; no firm D call. Between the trimmed V and J ends, which lost 2 bases and 2 bases, there was a span of 5 bases. The germline V gene encodes CDR1 SGHDT and CDR2 YYEEEE. CDR3 length: 12 amino acids. CDR3 sequence: CASSFGAYEQYF. CDR3 nucleotide sequence: TGTGCCAGCAGCTTCGGCGCCTACGAGCAGTACTTC.

This clone has just a few counts. The V and J genes are TRBV29-1 and TRBJ1-6; D gene ambiguous. CDR1 SQVTM and CDR2 ANQGSEA come from the germline V gene. Trimming cost V 4 bases and J 0 bases, with 4 bases left between them. The CDR3 sequence is 13 residues long. CDR3 DNA sequence: TGCAGCGTTGCTAGCTCCTATAATTCACCCCTCCACTTT. This gives the protein CSVASSYNSPLHF.

This clone showed up just once. The chain carries TRBV25-1 and TRBJ1-2, with TRBD1 matching over 9 bases. Germline V gives CDR1 MGHDK, CDR2 SYGVNS. With 2 bases clipped from V and 5 bases from J, the junction kept 6 bases outside the gene matches. The CDR3 loop spans 15 amino acids. As DNA, the CDR3 is TGTGCCAGCAGTGAAGGGACAGGGAGAGGGTATGGCTACACCTTC. Its protein is CASSEGTGRGYGYTF.

This chain connects TRBV28 to TRBJ1-1; D is unclear. Trimming shortened V by 2 bases and J by 0 bases, and 7 bases separated the two germline ends. The germline V gene encodes CDR1 MDHEN and CDR2 SYDVKM. The CDR3 runs 14 residues. This chain's CDR3 is CASSLLNLNTEAFF. CDR3 bases: TGTGCCAGCAGTTTACTTAACCTGAACACTGAAGCTTTCTTT.

This chain links TRBV7-9 with TRBJ2-5, with D uncertain. The germline gives CDR1 SEHNR, CDR2 FQNEAQ (reference sequence). This CDR3 contains 16 residues. The V end was cut by 3 bases, the J end by 2 bases, with 16 bases between. The CDR3 coding sequence is TGTGCCAGCAGCTTGTGGACGGGTGAAGTACAAGAGACCCAGTACTTC. It yields the protein CASSLWTGEVQETQYF.

This rearrangement joins TRBV19 to TRBJ2-6; no reliable D call. The V gene lost 3 bases and the J gene lost 0 bases, with 3 bases spanning the gap. The CDR3 is 14 residues long. Germline V gene data show CDR1 as LNHDA and CDR2 as SQIVND (reference sequence). CDR3 coding DNA: TGTGCCAGTAGTATCGACTCTGGGGCCAACGTCCTGACTTTC. Protein sequence: CASSIDSGANVLTF.

The V and J genes are TRBV11-1 and TRBJ1-1; D unresolved. From germline, CDR1 is SGHAT and CDR2 FQDESV (reference sequence). Trimming removed 5 bases at V and 2 bases at J, with 9 bases between. This CDR3 is built from 13 residues. DNA of the CDR3: TGTGCCAGCAGCATTTGGGCCAACACTGAAGCTTTCTTT. Translated: CASSIWANTEAFF.

As for this clone: The sample holds other DNA sequences that translate to the same CDR3. The gene calls are TRBV7-9 and TRBJ2-3; no clear D gene. Trimming took off 1 base at V and 2 bases at J, with 7 bases between the two ends. The germline V gene encodes CDR1 SEHNR and CDR2 FQNEAQ (reference sequence). The CDR3 is 14 residues long. The DNA for the CDR3 is TGTGCCAGCAGCTTAGAAGTACACACAGATACGCAGTATTTT. Amino acids: CASSLEVHTDTQYF.

CDR3 amino acids: CASSLAIRDYGYTF. As DNA, the CDR3 is TGTGCCAGCAGCTTAGCTATCCGGGACTATGGCTACACCTTC. J is TRBJ1-2 and V is TRBV7-9; D is undetermined. Trimming pared 0 bases from V and 3 bases from J, leaving 8 bases between. The V gene's germline CDR1 is SEHNR and CDR2 FQNEAQ (reference sequence). The CDR3 is made up of 14 amino acids.

The CDR3 sequence is CASSIYQLGGYGYTF. The CDR3 DNA sequence: TGTGCCAGTAGTATTTACCAACTAGGGGGCTATGGCTACACCTTC. The rearrangement links TRBV19 to TRBJ1-2; tentative D call: TRBD1 (6 bases). This CDR3 region has 15 residues. From germline, CDR1 is LNHDA and CDR2 SQIVND (reference sequence). Trimming removed 3 bases at V and 4 bases at J, with 15 bases between. Full variable domain (missing parts from reference TRBV19 and TRBJ1-2): DGGITQSPKYLFRKEGQNVTLSCEQNLNHDAMYWYRQDPGQGLRLIYYSQIVNDFQKGDIAEGYSVSREKKESFPLTVTSAQKNPTAFYLCASSIYQLGGYGYTFGSGTRLTVV.